A single sample is the source of the 2 T cell receptor beta chains below, sequenced in a study of blood T cell repertoires in COVID-19. TCRdb keeps only in-frame clones here, not all; method: immunoSEQ multiplex PCR. The sample gives a few hundred thousand clones, 85% of which show up once; roughly 2.6% is in the top ten. The source material was peripheral blood. These receptors were taken from a man aged 50-59 years who had recovered from COVID-19.

The CDR3 protein is CASSLWGTGGLGTEAFF. The CDR3 nucleotides are TGTGCCAGCAGCTTATGGGGGACAGGGGGCTTAGGCACTGAAGCTTTCTTT. J is TRBJ1-1 and V is TRBV11-2; 12 bases are a match to TRBD1. CDR1 and CDR2 (germline): SGHAT, FQNNGV. The CDR3 spans 17 residues. V gave up 2 bases and J gave up 4 bases; unmatched junction bases: 8.

The rearrangement uses TRBV28 and TRBJ2-7, with D possibly matching TRBD1 (5 bases). V was clipped by 6 bases and J by 7 bases, with 13 bases between them. This CDR3 comprises 12 residues. CDR1 and CDR2 from the germline V gene are MDHEN and SYDVKM. CDR3 bases: TGTGCCAGCAGGAGCAGGGTTGGTGAGCAGTACTTC. Protein product: CASRSRVGEQYF.